These 4 T cell receptor beta chains came from one sample sequenced in a study of blood T cells in healthy people across ages. A sample-barcoded 5' primer and a J-beta primer mix were used in a second PCR of about 7 to 12 cycles. TCRdb re-called the 5' RACE reads with MiXCR, one entry per CDR3 protein. This table has about 1.1 million distinct CDR3 sequences, 35% to 40% appearing once. The sequencing input was blood. The source of these receptors is a man younger than 35 in good health.

The chain uses TRBV5-1 and TRBJ1-5; 8 positions agree with TRBD1. Germline V CDR1 and CDR2: SGHRS, YFSETQ. The CDR3 extends over 16 amino acids. V shed 0 bases, J shed 6 bases, and the junction held 8 bases outside the gene matches. The CDR3, as DNA: TGCGCCAGCAGCTTGGATGCAGGGGGCTTAACTCAGCCCCAGCATTTT. Its translation: CASSLDAGGLTQPQHF. Using reference TRBV5-1 and TRBJ1-5 for the parts outside the CDR3, the full variable domain is KAGVTQTPRYLIKTRGQQVTLSCSPISGHRSVSWYQQTPGQGLQFLFEYFSETQRNKGNFPGRFSGRQFSNSRSEMNVSTLELGDSALYLCASSLDAGGLTQPQHFGDGTRLSIL.

This clonotype occurred a few times. The chain combines TRBV6-2 or TRBV6-3 with TRBJ2-1, with 7 bases fitting TRBD2. Germline-derived CDR1 and CDR2 are MNHEY and SVGEGT. The CDR3 covers 17 residues. J lost 7 bases, V lost 7 bases, and 19 bases had no gene match. The CDR3 bases are TGTGCCAGCACCAACACACCTCGTTGGGTGGGACTAAATGAGCAGTTCTTC. It specifies CASTNTPRWVGLNEQFF.

The rearrangement joins TRBV12-3 or TRBV12-4 to TRBJ1-5; possibly TRBD1 for D (5 bases). This CDR3 has 13 amino acids. V was trimmed by 6 bases and J by 10 bases, leaving 16 bases between them. CDR3 sequence reads: CASSRDASQPQHF. DNA for the CDR3: TGTGCCAGCAGCCGGGACGCCTCCCAACCCCAGCATTTT.

The chain employs TRBV4-1 and TRBJ2-1, with no clear D. Germline values: CDR1 MGHRA, CDR2 YSYEKL. V lost 1 base and J lost 6, with 7 bases in between. CDR3 length: 13 amino acids. The CDR3 nucleotides are TGCGCCAGCAGCCAAGTGGGGTTCAATGAGCAGTTCTTC. Translation: CASSQVGFNEQFF.